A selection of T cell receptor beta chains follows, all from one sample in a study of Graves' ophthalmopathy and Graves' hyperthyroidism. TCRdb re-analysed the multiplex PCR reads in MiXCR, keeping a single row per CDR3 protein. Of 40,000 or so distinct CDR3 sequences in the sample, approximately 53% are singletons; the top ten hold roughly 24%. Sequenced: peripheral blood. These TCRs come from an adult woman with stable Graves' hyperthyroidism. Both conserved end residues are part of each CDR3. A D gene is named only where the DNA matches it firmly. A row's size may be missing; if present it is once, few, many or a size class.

TGTGCCAGCAGCCTTCTGGGGGACACAGATACGCAGTATTTT,CASSLLGDTDTQYF,TRBV7-9,NA,TRBJ2-3,NA
TGCAGTGCTAGACGGACAGGGGGAGGCAATCAGCCCCAGCATTTT,CSARRTGGGNQPQHF,TRBV20-1,NA,TRBJ1-5,TRBD1
TGCGCCAGCAGCCAAGATCTCAGGAGCGGGAGCTTCACCGGGGAGCTGTTTTTT,CASSQDLRSGSFTGELFF,TRBV4-1,many,TRBJ2-2,TRBD2
TGCAGCGTTCTTAGGGGAGTAGGAGAGACCCAGTACTTC,CSVLRGVGETQYF,TRBV29-1,NA,TRBJ2-5,NA
TGTGCCAGCAGTTTACAGGCCCCCCGAAATCAGCCCCAGCATTTT,CASSLQAPRNQPQHF,TRBV28,many,TRBJ1-5,NA
TGCAGTGCTAGAGGGGGACAGGGGGCTGTCGGCTACACCTTC,CSARGGQGAVGYTF,TRBV20-1,many,TRBJ1-2,TRBD1
TGTGCTAGCAGCTCCGGGACCCGCACCGGGGAGCTGTTTTTT,CASSSGTRTGELFF,TRBV7-7,NA,TRBJ2-2,NA
TGTGCCAGCAGTTACACCGGGACAGGGGGCCTCTACGAGCAGTACTTC,CASSYTGTGGLYEQYF,TRBV7-3,once,TRBJ2-7,TRBD1
TGTGCCTGGAGTGGACGCCCTAACTCTGGAAACACCATATATTTT,CAWSGRPNSGNTIYF,TRBV30,many,TRBJ1-3,NA
TGCAGTGTTAGGAGTTCCTACGAGCAGTACTTC,CSVRSSYEQYF,TRBV20-1,NA,TRBJ2-7,NA
TGTGCCAGTAAGCCCGGGGGTAGGGATCAGCCCCAGCATTTT,CASKPGGRDQPQHF,TRBV19,many,TRBJ1-5,NA
TGTGCCAGCAGCCCCCGGACAGGGACCCTAAGGAATCAGCCCCAGCATTTT,CASSPRTGTLRNQPQHF,TRBV7-9,NA,TRBJ1-5,TRBD1
TGTGCCAGCAGCTTCCGAGGGTTTGGAAACACCATATATTTT,CASSFRGFGNTIYF,TRBV7-2,NA,TRBJ1-3,NA
TGTGCCACCCGGGACAGGAGCGGAGCGGGCAATCAAGAGACCCAGTACTTC,CATRDRSGAGNQETQYF,TRBV24-1,NA,TRBJ2-5,TRBD1
TGTGCCAGCAGTGAGTCCGGGGTCCGTGGGGCCAACGTCCTGACTTTC,CASSESGVRGANVLTF,TRBV25-1,medium-sized,TRBJ2-6,NA
TGTGCCAGCACCCCCGGCGACAGGGGGTTGTATGGCTACACCTTC,CASTPGDRGLYGYTF,TRBV6-1,many,TRBJ1-2,TRBD1
TGCGCCAGCAGCCTGACAGCGTCTAATTCACCCCTCCACTTT,CASSLTASNSPLHF,TRBV13,NA,TRBJ1-6,NA
TGTGCCAGCAGTTACGACAGGGAGACTGAAGCTTTCTTT,CASSYDRETEAFF,TRBV6-6,many,TRBJ1-1,TRBD1
TGTGCCAGCAGCCCGCGGACTAGCGGGGCGGGCACCGGGGAGCTGTTTTTT,CASSPRTSGAGTGELFF,TRBV7-8,many,TRBJ2-2,TRBD2
TGTGCCAGCAGTGTAGAAATGACAGGCAGACCTGAAGCTTTCTTT,CASSVEMTGRPEAFF,TRBV6-1,NA,TRBJ1-1,NA
TGTGCCAGCAGCTTGGCGGGATTGGAGTACGAGCAGTACTTC,CASSLAGLEYEQYF,TRBV7-9,few,TRBJ2-7,NA
TGTGCCAGCAGCTTTTGGGACTTGAGGGGACAAGAGACCCAGTACTTC,CASSFWDLRGQETQYF,TRBV7-8,medium-sized,TRBJ2-5,NA
TGCGCCAGCAGCTTGGGACCTAGCGGGGGACGCGAGCAGTACTTC,CASSLGPSGGREQYF,TRBV5-1,NA,TRBJ2-7,TRBD2
TGTGCCAGCAGAGCACAGGGATGGAACACTGAAGCTTTCTTT,CASRAQGWNTEAFF,TRBV7-2,many,TRBJ1-1,NA
TGCACCTGCAGCTTGGGGGGACTAGCGGTCGAGCAGTACTTC,CTCSLGGLAVEQYF,TRBV5-1,NA,TRBJ2-7,TRBD2
TGTGCCTGGAGACGGACAGAGAGGGGCTACGAGCAGTACTTC,CAWRRTERGYEQYF,TRBV30,NA,TRBJ2-7,NA
TGCAGTGCCCCCAACACGGACAGGCGGTTGGGCTATGGCTACACCTTC,CSAPNTDRRLGYGYTF,TRBV20-1,NA,TRBJ1-2,TRBD1
TGTGCCAGCAGCAGGACTAGCGGGAGGGCCTACGAGCAGTACTTC,CASSRTSGRAYEQYF,TRBV7-3,NA,TRBJ2-7,TRBD2
TGCAGCGTCCCCGGGACAGGGGTTTACGAGCAGTACTTC,CSVPGTGVYEQYF,TRBV29-1,few,TRBJ2-7,TRBD1
TGCAGTGCTAAGGGGGGACAGGGGTATTCACCCCTCCACTTT,CSAKGGQGYSPLHF,TRBV20-1,few,TRBJ1-6,TRBD1
TGTGTCAGCGCTATCCCCCGGGACAGGGGGCAAAACTTGGCCACTGAAGCTTTCTTT,CVSAIPRDRGQNLATEAFF,TRBV2,NA,TRBJ1-1,TRBD1
TGCAGTACAGGGTTCGCAGATACGCAGTATTTT,CSTGFADTQYF,TRBV20-1,many,TRBJ2-3,NA
TGTGCCAGCAGCCCGCGGGGAGGGGAGACCCAGTACTTC,CASSPRGGETQYF,TRBV7-2,few,TRBJ2-5,TRBD2
TGCAGTGCCAGGGGACTAGCGGGAGGGGAGCAGTACTTC,CSARGLAGGEQYF,TRBV20-1,NA,TRBJ2-7,TRBD2
TGTGCCACCAGCAGCTGGGACAGCTATGGCTACACCTTC,CATSSWDSYGYTF,TRBV15,once,TRBJ1-2,TRBD1
TGTGCCAGCGCCCAGGCGGCAGGGTGGAGGTATGGCTACACCTTC,CASAQAAGWRYGYTF,TRBV6-2/TRBV6-3,many,TRBJ1-2,NA
TGTGCCAGCAGTGGGACAGGGTACTATGGCTACACCTTC,CASSGTGYYGYTF,TRBV2,NA,TRBJ1-2,TRBD1
TGCGCCAGCGCCGGGACAGGGGGCCTTGGGGGGACTGAAGCTTTCTTT,CASAGTGGLGGTEAFF,TRBV5-1,NA,TRBJ1-1,TRBD1
TGTGCCAGCAGCAGCAGACAGGGCCAAGAGACCCAGTACTTC,CASSSRQGQETQYF,TRBV7-2,many,TRBJ2-5,TRBD1
TGTGCCAGCAGCCCGACAGGGTTTGGCTACACCTTC,CASSPTGFGYTF,TRBV5-4,NA,TRBJ1-2,TRBD1
TGTGCCAGCAGTCTGTTGGGGACAGGGCAGGCCAACTATGGCTACACCTTC,CASSLLGTGQANYGYTF,TRBV27,many,TRBJ1-2,TRBD1
TGCAGTGGTACGAGCGGGAGTACGAGGGAGCAGTACTTC,CSGTSGSTREQYF,TRBV20-1,many,TRBJ2-7,TRBD2
TGTGCCAGCAGTTCCCCGGGGATGCGGAACACTGAAGCTTTCTTT,CASSSPGMRNTEAFF,TRBV6-5,many,TRBJ1-1,NA
TGTGCCAGCAGCTCCAGAGGGACTAGCGGGAGTCGCTTAGGGGCCAACGTCCTGACTTTC,CASSSRGTSGSRLGANVLTF,TRBV7-2,NA,TRBJ2-6,TRBD2
TGCGCCAGCAGCGGGACAGGTTACGAGCAGTACTTC,CASSGTGYEQYF,TRBV5-1,many,TRBJ2-7,TRBD1
TGTGCCAGCAGTAAAAGACTAGCGGGAGGGACCGGGGAGCTGTTTTTT,CASSKRLAGGTGELFF,TRBV11-2,many,TRBJ2-2,TRBD2
TGCGCCAGCAGCTTGGATACGGGTTATTCACCCCTCCACTTT,CASSLDTGYSPLHF,TRBV5-1,once,TRBJ1-6,NA
TGTGCCAGCAGCCGGGGTATCGGGGAGGATACGCAGTATTTT,CASSRGIGEDTQYF,TRBV7-9,once,TRBJ2-3,NA
TGCAGTGCCGGGGGGGGACAGGGTGACTCCTACGAGCAGTACTTC,CSAGGGQGDSYEQYF,TRBV20-1,NA,TRBJ2-7,NA
TGCAGTGCTAGAGTAGGGACTAGCGGGAGAGGGGGCGAGCAGTACTTC,CSARVGTSGRGGEQYF,TRBV20-1,NA,TRBJ2-7,TRBD2
TGCAGTGCTAGAGAGGGTAGCGGGAGTGGGGGCTGGTACTTC,CSAREGSGSGGWYF,TRBV20-1,NA,TRBJ2-7,TRBD2
TGTGCCAGTAGTACCGGGACAGGGGGCTCCTACGAGCAGTACTTC,CASSTGTGGSYEQYF,TRBV19,few,TRBJ2-7,TRBD1
TGTGCCAGCTTCGGACAGGGGGACGAGCAGTACTTC,CASFGQGDEQYF,TRBV2,NA,TRBJ2-7,TRBD1
TGTGCCAGCAGCTTGGTCGGGGACAATCAGCCCCAGCATTTT,CASSLVGDNQPQHF,TRBV5-1,NA,TRBJ1-5,NA